What follows are 6 T cell receptor beta chains derived from one specimen sequenced in a study of cytomegalovirus exposure and HLA in healthy donors listed by TCRdb under 2017. The library was generated by the immunoSEQ multiplex PCR assay. The multiplex PCR relied on a mix of 60 forward primers for TCR Vbeta segments and 13 reverse primers for TCR Jbeta segments. In its TCRdb copy, this immuneACCESS table keeps in-frame sequences only and misses some clones. Where compared with another copy, unresolved V genes explain less than half of these, and the others have no known cause. Here the sample has about 190,000 clones; approximately 85% occur a single time. Roughly 0.8% of the sample lies in the top ten. Material for sequencing was PBMCs. These receptors all stem from a woman younger than 30 in good health and CMV-seronegative.

CDR3 nucleotide sequence: TGTGCCAGCAGTTTCGACAGCTTTAATCAGCCCCAGCATTTT. Protein sequence: CASSFDSFNQPQHF. This rearrangement joins TRBV27 to TRBJ1-5; tentatively, D is TRBD1 (5 bases). V was trimmed by 3 bases and J by 4 bases, leaving 10 bases between them. Germline assignment: CDR1 MNHEY and CDR2 SMNVEV (reference sequence). This CDR3 spans 14 amino acids.

CDR3 DNA: TGTGCCAGCCTTACAGGGGCCTATGAAAAACTGTTTTTT. Translating gives CASLTGAYEKLFF. The chain uses TRBV2 and TRBJ1-4; TRBD1 matches 7 bases. Germline values: CDR1 SNHLY, CDR2 FYNNEI. CDR3 length: 13 residues. V lost 8 bases to trimming and J lost 6 bases; unmatched junction nucleotides: 6.

V is TRBV18 and J is TRBJ1-4, with 7 bases identical to TRBD1. After removal of 3 bases from V and 3 bases from J, the junction contained 4 bases not matched to a gene. The CDR3 is 15 amino acids. The germline gives CDR1 KGHSH, CDR2 LQKENI. The CDR3 DNA follows: TGTGCCAGCTCACCGCGACAGGGATCTAATGAAAAACTGTTTTTT. Its protein is CASSPRQGSNEKLFF.

This clone was picked up one time. The chain is built from TRBV25-1 and TRBJ2-7, with 8 bases that match TRBD2. The ends lost 5 bases at V and 2 bases at J; junction bases unmatched: 8. This CDR3 is 15 amino acids long. In germline, CDR1 is MGHDK, CDR2 SYGVNS. The CDR3 DNA follows: TGTGCCAGCAGTCTTTCCAGCGGGAGAACCTACGAGCAGTACTTC. This encodes CASSLSSGRTYEQYF.

The V call is TRBV19, the J call TRBJ2-7; 10 nucleotides align to TRBD2. Germline values: CDR1 LNHDA, CDR2 SQIVND (reference sequence). The CDR3 loop spans 14 amino acids. Unmatched junction bases numbered 7, after V lost 5 bases and J lost 6 bases. CDR3 protein: CASSWSGGALEQYF. Written as DNA, the CDR3 is TGTGCCAGTAGTTGGAGCGGGGGGGCCCTCGAGCAGTACTTC.

The chain recombines TRBV27 with TRBJ2-3; 7 nucleotides agree with TRBD2. V lost 3 bases, J lost 2 bases, and 11 bases stayed unmatched. CDR3 size: 17 residues. Germline V CDR1 and CDR2: MNHEY, SMNVEV (reference sequence). DNA for the CDR3: TGTGCCAGCAGTTTTTCTGGGCTAGCGGTACTCACAGATACGCAGTATTTT. As protein: CASSFSGLAVLTDTQYF.